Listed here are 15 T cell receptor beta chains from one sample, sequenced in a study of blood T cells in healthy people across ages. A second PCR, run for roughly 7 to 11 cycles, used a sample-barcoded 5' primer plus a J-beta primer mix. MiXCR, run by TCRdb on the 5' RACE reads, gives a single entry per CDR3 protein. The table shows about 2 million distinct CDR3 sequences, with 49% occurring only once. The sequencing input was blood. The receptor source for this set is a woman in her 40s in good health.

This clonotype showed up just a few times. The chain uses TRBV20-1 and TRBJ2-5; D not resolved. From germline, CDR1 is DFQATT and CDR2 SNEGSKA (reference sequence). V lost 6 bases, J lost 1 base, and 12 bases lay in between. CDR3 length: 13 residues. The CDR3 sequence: CSAFPGPQETQYF. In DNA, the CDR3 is TGCAGTGCCTTCCCCGGACCCCAAGAGACCCAGTACTTC.

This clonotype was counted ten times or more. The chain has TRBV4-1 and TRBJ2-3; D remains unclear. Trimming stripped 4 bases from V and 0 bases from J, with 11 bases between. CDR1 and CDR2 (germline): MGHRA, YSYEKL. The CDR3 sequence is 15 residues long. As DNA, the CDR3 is TGCGCCAGCAGCCCCATCGGTACGAGCACAGATACGCAGTATTTT. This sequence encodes CASSPIGTSTDTQYF.

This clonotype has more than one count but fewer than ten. As DNA, the CDR3 is TGTGCCAGCAGCCCGAGCAGGAGTAATGAGCAGTTCTTC. Translation gives CASSPSRSNEQFF. V and J are TRBV7-9 and TRBJ2-1; D remains unclear. V lost 5 bases and J 7 bases, leaving 12 bases between the germline ends. This CDR3 region has 13 residues. Looked up from germline, CDR1 is SEHNR and CDR2 is FQNEAQ (reference sequence).

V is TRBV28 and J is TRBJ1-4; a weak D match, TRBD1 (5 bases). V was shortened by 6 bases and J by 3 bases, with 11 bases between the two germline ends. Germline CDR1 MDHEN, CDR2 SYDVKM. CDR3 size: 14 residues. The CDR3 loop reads CASSPQASNEKLFF. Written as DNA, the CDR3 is TGTGCCAGCAGCCCACAGGCGTCTAATGAAAAACTGTTTTTT. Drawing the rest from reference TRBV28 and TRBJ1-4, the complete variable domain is DVKVTQSSRYLVKRTGEKVFLECVQDMDHENMFWYRQDPGLGLRLIYFSYDVKMKEKGDIPEGYSVSREKKERFSLILESASTNQTSMYLCASSPQASNEKLFFGSGTQLSVL.

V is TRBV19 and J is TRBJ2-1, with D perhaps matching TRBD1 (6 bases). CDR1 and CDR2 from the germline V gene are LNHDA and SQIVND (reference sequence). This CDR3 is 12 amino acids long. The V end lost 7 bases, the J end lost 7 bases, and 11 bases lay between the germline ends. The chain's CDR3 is CASTAGANEQFF. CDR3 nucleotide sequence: TGTGCCAGTACGGCAGGGGCAAATGAGCAGTTCTTC.

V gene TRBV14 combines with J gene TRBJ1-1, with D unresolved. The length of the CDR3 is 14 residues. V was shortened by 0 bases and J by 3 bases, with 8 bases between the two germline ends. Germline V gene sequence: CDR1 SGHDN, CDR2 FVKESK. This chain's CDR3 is CASSQDLGHTEAFF. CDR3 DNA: TGTGCCAGCAGCCAAGATCTTGGCCACACTGAAGCTTTCTTT.

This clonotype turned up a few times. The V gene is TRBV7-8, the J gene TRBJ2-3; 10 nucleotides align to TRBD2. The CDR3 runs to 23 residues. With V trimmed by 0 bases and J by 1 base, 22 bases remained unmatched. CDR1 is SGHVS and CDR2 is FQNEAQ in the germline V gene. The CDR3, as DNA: TGTGCCAGCAGCTTAGCGGGGACAGAGCTAGGCCCACCTGGGACTAGCGGCACAGATACGCAGTATTTT. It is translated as CASSLAGTELGPPGTSGTDTQYF.

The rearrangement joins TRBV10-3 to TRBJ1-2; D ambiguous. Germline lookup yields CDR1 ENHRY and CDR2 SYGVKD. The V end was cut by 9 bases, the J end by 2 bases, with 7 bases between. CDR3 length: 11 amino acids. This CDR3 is CAIGMNYGYTF. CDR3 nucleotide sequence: TGTGCCATTGGGATGAACTATGGCTACACCTTC.

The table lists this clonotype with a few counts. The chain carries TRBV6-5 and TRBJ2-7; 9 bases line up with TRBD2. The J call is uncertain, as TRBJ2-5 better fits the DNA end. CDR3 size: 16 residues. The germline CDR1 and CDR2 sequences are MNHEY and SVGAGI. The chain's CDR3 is CASSSNPGLASETQYF. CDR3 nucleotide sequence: TGTGCCAGCAGTTCCAACCCGGGACTAGCATCCGAGACCCAGTACTTC.

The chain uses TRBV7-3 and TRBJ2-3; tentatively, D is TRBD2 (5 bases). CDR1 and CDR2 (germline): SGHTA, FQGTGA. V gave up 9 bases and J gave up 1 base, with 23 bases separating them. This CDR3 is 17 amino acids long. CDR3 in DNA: TGTGCCAGATGGTATTCCAGCGGCCGCGGCTGCACAGATACGCAGTATTTT. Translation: CARWYSSGRGCTDTQYF.

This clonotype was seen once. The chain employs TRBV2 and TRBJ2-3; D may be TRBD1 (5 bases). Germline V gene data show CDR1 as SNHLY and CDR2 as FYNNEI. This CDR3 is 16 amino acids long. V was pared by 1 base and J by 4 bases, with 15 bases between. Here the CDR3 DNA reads TGTGCCAGCAGTGAAGTCAGGGCCTTCAACCCAGATACGCAGTATTTT. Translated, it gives CASSEVRAFNPDTQYF.

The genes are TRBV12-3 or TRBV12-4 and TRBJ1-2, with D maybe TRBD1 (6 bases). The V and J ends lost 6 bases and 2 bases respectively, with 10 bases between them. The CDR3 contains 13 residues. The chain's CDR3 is CASSGTPNYGYTF. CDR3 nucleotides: TGTGCCAGCAGCGGGACACCAAACTATGGCTACACCTTC.

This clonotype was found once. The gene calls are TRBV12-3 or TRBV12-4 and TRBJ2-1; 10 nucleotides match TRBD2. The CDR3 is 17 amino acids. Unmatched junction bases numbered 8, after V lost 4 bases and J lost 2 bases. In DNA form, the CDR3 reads TGTGCCAGCAGTTCAACATGGCTAGCGGGGGCCTACAATGAGCAGTTCTTC. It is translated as CASSSTWLAGAYNEQFF.

The CDR3 sequence is CASSQDQTSGETDTQYF. The CDR3 DNA follows: TGCGCCAGCAGCCAAGACCAAACTAGCGGGGAAACAGATACGCAGTATTTT. The genes are TRBV4-3 and TRBJ2-3; 10 positions agree with TRBD2. Losses at the gene ends were 0 bases for V and 3 bases for J; bases not matched to a gene: 6. CDR3 length: 17 amino acids. Germline lookup yields CDR1 LGHNA and CDR2 YSLEER.

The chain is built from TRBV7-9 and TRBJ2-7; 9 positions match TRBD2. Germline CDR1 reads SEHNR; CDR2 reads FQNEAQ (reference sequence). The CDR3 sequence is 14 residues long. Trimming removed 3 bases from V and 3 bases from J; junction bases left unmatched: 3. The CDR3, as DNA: TGTGCCAGCAGCTTCGCGGGGGGGGGCTACGAGCAGTACTTC. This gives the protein CASSFAGGGYEQYF.